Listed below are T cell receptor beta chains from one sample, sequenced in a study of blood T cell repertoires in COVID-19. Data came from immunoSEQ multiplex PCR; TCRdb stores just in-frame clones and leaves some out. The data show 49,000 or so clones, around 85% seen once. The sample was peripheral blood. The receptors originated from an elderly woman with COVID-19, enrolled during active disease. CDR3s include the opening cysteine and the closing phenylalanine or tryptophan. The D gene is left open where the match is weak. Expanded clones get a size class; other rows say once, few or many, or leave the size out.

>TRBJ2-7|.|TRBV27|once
CASSLGGQAPSYEQYF
TGTGCCAGCAGTTTGGGAGGACAGGCCCCTTCCTACGAGCAGTACTTC
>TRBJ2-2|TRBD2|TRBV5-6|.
CASSFGTSGANTGELFF
TGTGCCAGCAGCTTTGGGACTAGCGGGGCTAACACCGGGGAGCTGTTTTTT
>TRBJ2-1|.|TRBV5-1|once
CASRVSLGGPNEQFF
TGCGCCAGCAGGGTTTCATTGGGGGGGCCCAATGAGCAGTTCTTC
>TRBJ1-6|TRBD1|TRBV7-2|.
CASSIGTGPGRSYNSPLHF
TGTGCCAGCAGCATCGGGACAGGCCCTGGTCGGTCCTATAATTCACCCCTCCACTTT
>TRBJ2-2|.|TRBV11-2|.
CASSLGRGLTNTGELFF
TGTGCCAGCAGCTTAGGAAGGGGACTTACGAACACCGGGGAGCTGTTTTTT
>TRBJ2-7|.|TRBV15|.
CATSIGGAIYEQYF
TGTGCCACCAGCATCGGGGGAGCAATTTACGAGCAGTACTTC
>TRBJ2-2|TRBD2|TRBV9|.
CASSPLGEGTGELFF
TGTGCCAGCAGCCCCCTAGGGGAGGGCACCGGGGAGCTGTTTTTT
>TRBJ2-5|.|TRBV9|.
CASSEGGGLQETQYF
TGTGCCAGCAGTGAGGGGGGAGGGCTACAAGAGACCCAGTACTTC
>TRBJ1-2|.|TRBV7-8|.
CASSPTIYGYTF
TGTGCCAGCAGCCCAACTATCTATGGCTACACCTTC
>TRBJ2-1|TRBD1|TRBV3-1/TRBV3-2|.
CASSQDTTGGYEQFF
TGTGCCAGCAGCCAAGATACGACAGGGGGGTATGAGCAGTTCTTC
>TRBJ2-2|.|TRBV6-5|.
CAIRAPGAAGELFF
TGTGCCATCCGCGCCCCGGGAGCAGCCGGGGAGCTGTTTTTT
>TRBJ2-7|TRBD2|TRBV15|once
CATSRQGLAGAREQYF
TGTGCCACCAGCAGACAGGGGCTAGCGGGAGCCAGAGAGCAGTACTTC
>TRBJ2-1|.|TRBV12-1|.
CASNPPTSYNEQFF
TGTGCCAGCAACCCCCCCACTAGTTACAATGAGCAGTTCTTC
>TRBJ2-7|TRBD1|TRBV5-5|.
CASSSPGQGGYEQYF
TGTGCCAGCAGCTCTCCGGGACAGGGGGGCTACGAGCAGTACTTC
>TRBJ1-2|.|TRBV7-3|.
CASSLDKNYGYTF
TGTGCCAGCAGCCTCGACAAAAACTATGGCTACACCTTC
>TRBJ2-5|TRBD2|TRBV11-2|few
CASGPGGSGGRKTQYF
TGTGCCAGCGGCCCCGGGGGTAGCGGGGGGAGGAAGACCCAGTACTTC
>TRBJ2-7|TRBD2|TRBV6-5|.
CASSYIGASGTLEQYF
TGTGCCAGCAGTTACATCGGGGCTAGCGGAACCCTGGAGCAGTACTTC
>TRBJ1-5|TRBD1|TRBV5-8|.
CASSLYRGGNQPQHF
TGTGCCAGCAGCTTGTACAGGGGAGGCAATCAGCCCCAGCATTTT
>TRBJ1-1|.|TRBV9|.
CASSPEVHRAAEAFF
TGTGCCAGCAGCCCAGAGGTTCACAGGGCCGCTGAAGCTTTCTTT
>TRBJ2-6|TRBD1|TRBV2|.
CASRAGTGPSGANVLTF
TGTGCCAGCAGAGCCGGGACAGGGCCCTCTGGGGCTAACGTCCTGACTTTC
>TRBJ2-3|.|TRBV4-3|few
CASSQDAYRGTDTQYF
TGCGCCAGCAGCCAAGATGCCTACAGGGGCACAGATACGCAGTATTTT
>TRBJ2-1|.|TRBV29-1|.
CSVALARHEQFF
TGCAGCGTTGCCCTAGCGAGGCATGAGCAGTTCTTC
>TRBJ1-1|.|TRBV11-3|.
CASSLRGGNTEAFF
TGTGCCAGCAGCTTGAGGGGGGGCAACACTGAAGCTTTCTTT
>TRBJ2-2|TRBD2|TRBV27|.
CASSLLAGGPSTGELFF
TGTGCCAGCAGTTTACTAGCGGGAGGGCCGAGCACCGGGGAGCTGTTTTTT
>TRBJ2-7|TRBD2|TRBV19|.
CASSMAGRLAGSSYEQYF
TGTGCCAGTAGTATGGCGGGGAGGCTAGCGGGGAGCTCCTACGAGCAGTACTTC
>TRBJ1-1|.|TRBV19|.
CASSTETGLGNTEAFF
TGTGCCAGTAGTACGGAAACAGGGTTGGGTAACACTGAAGCTTTCTTT
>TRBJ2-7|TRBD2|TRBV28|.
CASREAGVRYEQYF
TGTGCCAGCAGAGAAGCGGGAGTACGATACGAGCAGTACTTC
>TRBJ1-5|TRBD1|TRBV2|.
CASSDSGGRQPQHF
TGTGCCAGCAGTGATTCAGGGGGCAGGCAGCCCCAGCATTTT
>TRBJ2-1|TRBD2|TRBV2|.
CASSPVSGVRSYNEQFF
TGTGCCAGCAGTCCTGTTAGCGGGGTACGCTCCTACAATGAGCAGTTCTTC